A single sample is the source of the 26 T cell receptor beta chains below, sequenced in a study of CD8 T cells in Susac syndrome. Random hexamers were used to reverse transcribe an amount of roughly 0.45 to 1 ug RNA. One entry per CDR3 protein results from TCRdb running MiXCR on the immunoSEQ multiplex PCR reads. The data show around 200,000 distinct CDR3 sequences, roughly 96% seen once. Sequencing used CD4+ T cells from PBMCs. These receptors were obtained from a human donor in good health.

This chain joins TRBV20-1 and TRBJ1-2, with 8 bases lining up with TRBD1. With V trimmed by 2 bases and J by 2 bases, 4 bases remained unmatched. The germline V gene has CDR1 DFQATT and CDR2 SNEGSKA (reference sequence). The CDR3 is 14 amino acids. CDR3 loop: CSARPGQGNYGYTF. The CDR3, as DNA: TGCAGTGCTAGACCCGGACAGGGAAACTATGGCTACACCTTC.

The chain couples TRBV6-1 to TRBJ1-5; no clear D gene. The CDR3 has 11 amino acids. Between the trimmed V and J ends, which lost 9 bases and 4 bases, there was a span of 7 bases. The V gene's germline CDR1 is MNHNS and CDR2 SASEGT. CDR3 in DNA: TGTGCCAGGTACTCTAATCAGCCCCAGCATTTT. Amino acid sequence: CARYSNQPQHF.

The rearrangement links TRBV4-1 to TRBJ2-3; D ambiguous. Trimming pared 4 bases from V and 4 bases from J, leaving 9 bases between. Per germline, CDR1 MGHRA and CDR2 YSYEKL. The CDR3 is made up of 13 amino acids. The CDR3, as DNA: TGCGCCAGCAGCCCGTTCGCCCCAGATACGCAGTATTTT. It encodes CASSPFAPDTQYF.

This chain connects TRBV20-1 to TRBJ2-1; D possibly corresponds to TRBD1 (5 bases). This CDR3 is built from 10 residues. Germline-derived CDR1 and CDR2 are DFQATT and SNEGSKA (reference sequence). Trimming stripped 8 bases from V and 6 bases from J, with 8 bases between. Here the CDR3 DNA reads TGCAGTTGCCAGGGCAATGAGCAGTTCTTC. Residues: CSCQGNEQFF.

The DNA of the CDR3 is TGTGCCAGCAGCTTGAAACTAACCGGAGAGACCCAGTACTTC. Its protein product is CASSLKLTGETQYF. This chain joins TRBV5-6 and TRBJ2-5; no clear D. V dropped 1 base and J dropped 4 bases, with 11 bases sitting between them. The germline CDR1 and CDR2 sequences are SGHDT and YYEEEE. CDR3 length equals 14 residues. The entire variable domain, with the rest obtained from reference TRBV5-6 and TRBJ2-5, is as follows: DAGVTQSPTHLIKTRGQQVTLRCSPKSGHDTVSWYQQALGQGPQFIFQYYEEEERQRGNFPDRFSGHQFPNYSSELNVNALLLGDSALYLCASSLKLTGETQYFGPGTRLLVL.

The gene calls are TRBV29-1 and TRBJ1-1, with D perhaps matching TRBD1 (5 bases). CDR1 and CDR2 (germline): SQVTM, ANQGSEA. The CDR3 spans 14 residues. The CDR3 nucleotides read TGCAGTGGTCGAAGGGGTGGTGTTGCCACTGAAGCTTTCTTT. Translated, it gives CSGRRGGVATEAFF.

The rearrangement joins TRBV7-9 to TRBJ1-1; 8 bases match TRBD1. The CDR3 runs 15 residues. The junction had 9 bases not matched to a gene; V was cut back by 5 bases and J by 4 bases. Germline lookup yields CDR1 SEHNR and CDR2 FQNEAQ (reference sequence). The CDR3, as DNA: TGTGCCAGCAGCCCCACAGGGGGTCGAGGCACTGAAGCTTTCTTT. Protein product: CASSPTGGRGTEAFF.

The CDR3 region is CASSYRQGRAETQYF. For the CDR3, the DNA is TGTGCCAGCAGCTACCGACAGGGTCGAGCGGAGACCCAGTACTTC. The J gene is TRBJ2-5, the V gene TRBV7-9, with 7 bases fitting TRBD1. The CDR3 sequence is 15 residues long. Germline CDR1 reads SEHNR; CDR2 reads FQNEAQ (reference sequence). V gave up 4 bases and J gave up 5 bases; unmatched junction bases: 10.

The chain carries TRBV28 and TRBJ2-7; D is possibly TRBD1 (5 bases). CDR3 length equals 17 residues. Germline assignment: CDR1 MDHEN and CDR2 SYDVKM. V was trimmed by 5 bases and J by 0 bases, leaving 20 bases between them. The CDR3 sequence: CASSPIDSPISSYEQYV. CDR3 coding DNA: TGTGCCAGCAGTCCAATCGACAGCCCTATTAGCTCCTACGAGCAGTACGTC.

The chain carries TRBV2 and TRBJ2-7, with 9 bases lining up with TRBD1. The CDR3 consists of 18 residues. Germline V gene sequence: CDR1 SNHLY, CDR2 FYNNEI. V gave up 1 base and J gave up 3 bases; unmatched junction bases: 13. The CDR3 here is CASSEDVPGTGIIYEQYF. CDR3 bases: TGTGCCAGCAGTGAAGACGTACCCGGGACAGGGATAATCTACGAGCAGTACTTC.

This clonotype showed up just once. This sequence joins TRBV18 and TRBJ1-2, with 7 positions matching TRBD1. The germline V gene encodes CDR1 KGHSH and CDR2 LQKENI. This CDR3 has 15 residues. After removal of 2 bases from V and 4 bases from J, the junction contained 7 bases not matched to a gene. As DNA, the CDR3 is TGTGCCAGCTCACCAAGACAGGGACCGCCCTATGGCTACACCTTC. It specifies CASSPRQGPPYGYTF.

This clonotype was recorded only once. CDR3 residues: CSARTQGTDTQYF. The CDR3 DNA is TGCAGTGCTAGGACACAGGGCACAGATACGCAGTATTTT. The J gene is TRBJ2-3, the V gene TRBV20-1; D perhaps matches TRBD1 (5 bases). V gave up 3 bases and J gave up 1 base, with 8 bases separating them. Germline V lookup: CDR1 DFQATT, CDR2 SNEGSKA (reference sequence). This CDR3 contains 13 residues.

J is TRBJ2-5 and V is TRBV20-1, with D hard to call. The CDR3 is made up of 14 amino acids. The V end was cut by 0 bases, the J end by 1 base, with 9 bases between. Germline CDR1 DFQATT, CDR2 SNEGSKA (reference sequence). Here the CDR3 reads CSARDVGSQETQYF. The CDR3 DNA reads TGCAGTGCTAGAGATGTAGGAAGCCAAGAGACCCAGTACTTC.

V and J are TRBV29-1 and TRBJ2-3; D is uncertain. The ends were cut back, 4 bases at V and 1 base at J, with 9 bases in the middle. Germline V gives CDR1 SQVTM, CDR2 ANQGSEA. CDR3 length equals 13 residues. The CDR3 loop is CSVGLRGTDTQYF. CDR3 DNA: TGCAGCGTTGGTCTAAGGGGCACAGATACGCAGTATTTT.

The V gene is TRBV18, the J gene TRBJ1-2, with D unclear. CDR1 is KGHSH and CDR2 is LQKENI in the germline V gene. Trimming removed 3 bases at V and 8 bases at J, with 16 bases between. CDR3 size: 14 residues. The DNA of the CDR3 is TGTGCCAGCTCACCTGCCGAGGTCGGCGGGGGCTACACCTTC. This codes for CASSPAEVGGGYTF.

V is TRBV2 and J is TRBJ2-3; 8 bases align to TRBD2. V was clipped by 10 bases and J by 0 bases; unmatched bases: 9. CDR1 is SNHLY, CDR2 FYNNEI, per germline. CDR3 size: 15 residues. CDR3 sequence reads: CATAQTSDSTDTQYF. The CDR3 nucleotides are TGTGCCACCGCCCAGACTAGCGATAGCACAGATACGCAGTATTTT.

This chain uses TRBV20-1 with TRBJ1-5, with a weak D call TRBD1 (5 bases). V gave up 3 bases and J gave up 1 base, with 10 bases separating them. The CDR3 is 14 amino acids. Germline assignment: CDR1 DFQATT and CDR2 SNEGSKA (reference sequence). The CDR3 loop reads CSASDGGSNQPQHF. For the CDR3, the DNA is TGCAGTGCTAGTGATGGGGGAAGCAATCAGCCCCAGCATTTT.

CDR3 nucleotides: TGTGCCAGCAGTTACGGAGCGACTTACAATGAGCAGTTCTTC. This gives the protein CASSYGATYNEQFF. The rearrangement joins TRBV6-5 to TRBJ2-1; D is uncertain. This CDR3 is 14 amino acids long. V lost 2 bases and J lost 4, with 9 bases in between. From germline, CDR1 is MNHEY and CDR2 SVGAGI.

The chain carries TRBV3-1 and TRBJ1-1; a possible D gene is TRBD1 (5 bases). The germline V gene has CDR1 LGHDT and CDR2 YNNKEL (reference sequence). This CDR3 has 14 residues. Trimming pared 3 bases from V and 4 bases from J, leaving 12 bases between. CDR3 sequence (DNA): TGTGCCAGCAGCCATTCAATGAGGGGCACTGAAGCTTTCTTT. It specifies CASSHSMRGTEAFF.

The chain uses TRBV7-9 and TRBJ1-1; D is unclear. This CDR3 comprises 19 residues. The V and J ends lost 4 bases and 1 base respectively, with 25 bases between them. Per the germline V gene, CDR1 is SEHNR and CDR2 is FQNEAQ (reference sequence). The CDR3 here is CASSSGFSVGIRANTEAFF. The CDR3 DNA reads as TGTGCCAGCAGCTCGGGCTTTTCCGTGGGGATCAGAGCGAACACTGAAGCTTTCTTT.

The chain employs TRBV15 and TRBJ2-3; D perhaps matches TRBD1 (5 bases). With 0 bases removed from V and 4 bases from J, the gap between germline ends came to 8 bases. The V gene's germline CDR1 is LNHNV and CDR2 YYDKDF (reference sequence). The CDR3 is 14 residues long. CDR3 region: CATSREAGSDTQYF. For the CDR3, the DNA is TGTGCCACCAGCAGAGAGGCAGGGTCAGATACGCAGTATTTT.

This rearrangement joins TRBV30 to TRBJ2-3; 10 nucleotides agree with TRBD2. The CDR3 runs 16 residues. Per the germline V gene, CDR1 is GTSNPN and CDR2 is SVGIG (reference sequence). V gave up 4 bases and J gave up 8 bases; unmatched junction bases: 15. The chain's CDR3 is CAWKREGGIGSSTQYF. The CDR3 DNA is TGTGCCTGGAAGCGGGAGGGCGGGATCGGCTCGAGTACGCAGTATTTT.

V and J are TRBV15 and TRBJ2-5; 7 bases line up with TRBD2. Germline CDR1 and CDR2: LNHNV and YYDKDF (reference sequence). The CDR3 is 17 residues long. Losses at the gene ends were 3 bases for V and 0 bases for J; bases not matched to a gene: 10. The CDR3 bases are TGTGCCACCAGCAGTTTTGTCGGCGGGGGTTACCAAGAGACCCAGTACTTC. Translation gives CATSSFVGGGYQETQYF.

The chain recombines TRBV20-1 with TRBJ2-1; D is unclear. The V end lost 4 bases, the J end lost 6 bases, and 4 bases lay between the germline ends. The V gene's germline CDR1 is DFQATT and CDR2 SNEGSKA (reference sequence). CDR3 length: 10 residues. CDR3 in DNA: TGCAGTGCTACTCTCAATGAGCAGTTCTTC. Amino acids: CSATLNEQFF.

This chain uses TRBV7-2 with TRBJ1-5; the D gene is possibly TRBD1 (6 bases). This CDR3 is built from 14 residues. Germline CDR1 SGHTA, CDR2 FQGNSA. The V end was cut by 5 bases, the J end by 6 bases, with 14 bases between. CDR3 sequence reads: CASSAHRERQPQHF. DNA of the CDR3: TGTGCCAGCAGCGCTCACAGGGAACGTCAGCCCCAGCATTTT.

This sequence joins TRBV7-8 and TRBJ2-7; D is possibly TRBD1 (5 bases). Germline CDR1 is SGHVS and CDR2 is FQNEAQ. The germline V and J ends were trimmed by 4 bases and 2 bases, with 12 bases remaining between them. The CDR3 length is 14 residues. CDR3 in amino acids: CASSSHRTTYEQYV. The CDR3 DNA follows: TGTGCCAGCAGCTCCCACAGGACAACCTACGAGCAGTACGTC.